Described below is a single T cell receptor (beta chain) sequence and its context. Its antigen is not identified. Germline V lookup: CDR1 LNHDA, CDR2 SQIVND (reference sequence). The ends were cut back, 10 bases at V and 4 bases at J, with 22 bases in the middle. The CDR3 has 15 residues. Only Caucasian adults living in Nashville, Tennessee made up the donor group. A CD45RA-negative memory subset and a CD45RA+ naive subset were separated from the CD4+ cells. The data derive from a study of shared clonotypes between healthy human individuals. Sorted subsets were amplified in replicate PCRs using around 0.2 ug DNA, around 30,000 T cell genomes. Sequencing was performed with immunoSEQ multiplex PCR; in TCRdb, only in-frame clones are kept and a portion is missing. The table shows over a million clones, with about 80% occurring only once. The study's findings and limits: The four-donor shared clonotypes exceeded non-shared clonotypes in generation probability, with non-shared ones scoring lower.

This clonotype was obtained from a man in his late teens or twenties in good health. Some clones in this sample may be carry-over from other donors' samples. Material for sequencing was memory CD4+ T cells from PBMCs. The subset here: CD45RA-negative fraction. The chain recombines TRBV19 with TRBJ1-1; no reliable D call. The CDR3 DNA reads TGTGCCACCCATCCCCTCAGTGGGCGGGGCACTGAAGCTTTCTTT. It yields the protein CATHPLSGRGTEAFF.